The sequence of this TCR beta chain was determined in a study of a mutant IDH1 vaccine in newly diagnosed glioma. At the level of the study: Sex among treated patients split approximately 62% male, about 38% female; mean age was about 40 years. Previous treatment comprised radiotherapy, temozolomide, or both, mostly both.

Indicated time point: week 5, during vaccination. It was 300 ug of mutant IDH1 20-mer peptide that made up each vaccine dose, given with topical imiquimod. New WHO grade 3 or 4 IDH1-mutant, ATRX-lost astrocytomas were present in all donors. Some clones are missing from TCRdb's copy, which holds only in-frame ones; the method was immunoSEQ multiplex PCR. The repertoire has over 50,000 clones, 75% to 85% of them found once; the top ten carry roughly 3.5%. With V trimmed by 4 bases and J by 5 bases, 3 bases remained unmatched. Germline CDR1 and CDR2: MNHNS and SASEGT. CDR3 length equals 15 residues. With respect to this clone: Antigen specificity is unknown.

The chain carries TRBV6-1 and TRBJ2-5, with 14 bases aligning to TRBD2. The sample in question was PBMCs, obtained from a glioma patient whose treatment included an IDH1 peptide vaccine. The TCR originated in a man aged 25-45 years with glioma. The CDR3 sequence: CASSVTSGGAETQYF. The DNA of the CDR3 is TGTGCCAGCAGTGTGACTAGCGGGGGGGCCGAGACCCAGTACTTC.